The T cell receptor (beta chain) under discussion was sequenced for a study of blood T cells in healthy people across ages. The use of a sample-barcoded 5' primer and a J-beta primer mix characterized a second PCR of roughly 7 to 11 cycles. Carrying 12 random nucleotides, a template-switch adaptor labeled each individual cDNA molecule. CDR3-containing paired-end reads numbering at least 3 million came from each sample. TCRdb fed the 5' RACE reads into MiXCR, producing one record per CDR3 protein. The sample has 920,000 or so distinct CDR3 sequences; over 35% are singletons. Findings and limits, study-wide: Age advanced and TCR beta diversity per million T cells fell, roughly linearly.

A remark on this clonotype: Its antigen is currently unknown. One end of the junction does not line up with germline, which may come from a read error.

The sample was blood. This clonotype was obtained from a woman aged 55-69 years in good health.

The DNA of the CDR3 is TGCGCTAGCAGCTTGGGCAACACGGGGGGATCGGGCTATGGCTACACCTTC. Translated: CASSLGNTGGSGYGYTF. The V gene is TRBV5-1, the J gene TRBJ1-2; possibly TRBD1 for D (5 bases). CDR1 is SGHRS, CDR2 YFSETQ, per germline. The CDR3 has 17 residues.